The next 18 T cell receptor beta chains were all read from a single sample in a study of early T cells in non-severe SARS-CoV-2 infection. TCRdb analysed the 5' RACE reads with MiXCR anew, one entry per CDR3 protein. The repertoire holds about 35,000 distinct CDR3 sequences, with under 8% as singletons. Sequencing was done on a sample of whole blood. The source of these receptors is an adult who was a healthcare worker with PCR-confirmed SARS-CoV-2 infection or an uninfected control (not recorded which).

The CDR3 DNA reads TGTGCCAGCACCTCTACCCCGGGGGCTAGCGGGAGGGCAGATACGCAGTATTTT. Translating gives CASTSTPGASGRADTQYF. The chain joins TRBV28 to TRBJ2-3; TRBD2 aligns across 12 bases. CDR1 and CDR2 from the germline V gene are MDHEN and SYDVKM. V was clipped by 7 bases and J by 4 bases; unmatched bases: 15. This CDR3 region has 18 residues. Looking up the rest from reference TRBV28 and TRBJ2-3 gives the full variable domain: DVKVTQSSRYLVKRTGEKVFLECVQDMDHENMFWYRQDPGLGLRLIYFSYDVKMKEKGDIPEGYSVSREKKERFSLILESASTNQTSMYLCASTSTPGASGRADTQYFGPGTRLTVL.

This clonotype has a handful of counts. The genes are TRBV11-2 and TRBJ2-1; D possibly corresponds to TRBD2 (6 bases). Trimming removed 2 bases at V and 5 bases at J, with 13 bases between. CDR3 length equals 15 residues. Germline V gene data show CDR1 as SGHAT and CDR2 as FQNNGV. The CDR3 region is CASSLSAGYHNEQFF. CDR3 bases: TGTGCCAGCAGCTTATCGGCGGGGTACCACAATGAGCAGTTCTTC.

The rearrangement joins TRBV28 to TRBJ2-7, with D possibly matching TRBD1 (8 bases). Germline CDR1 is MDHEN and CDR2 is SYDVKM. The CDR3 spans 14 residues. Trimming cost V 3 bases and J 5 bases, with 14 bases left between them. The CDR3 is CASSFRQGRDEQYF. Written as DNA, the CDR3 is TGTGCCAGCAGTTTTCGACAGGGGAGGGACGAGCAGTACTTC.

This clonotype has a count of ten or more. The chain links TRBV6-1 to TRBJ2-2; TRBD2 matches at 15 bases. The CDR3 is 16 amino acids. CDR1 is MNHNS, CDR2 SASEGT, per germline. J gave up 8 bases and V 5 bases, and 6 bases lay outside the gene matches. The CDR3 spells CASSPGLAGGPGELFF. Here the CDR3 DNA reads TGTGCCAGCAGTCCTGGACTAGCGGGAGGGCCAGGGGAGCTGTTTTTT.

This clonotype was detected a few times. The chain combines TRBV20-1 with TRBJ2-3; 11 nucleotides match TRBD2. This CDR3 has 15 residues. CDR1 DFQATT and CDR2 SNEGSKA come from the germline V gene (reference sequence). The ends lost 6 bases at V and 4 bases at J; junction bases unmatched: 9. The DNA for the CDR3 is TGCAGTGCGAGGAAACTAGCGGGAGAAGCAGATACGCAGTATTTT. This codes for CSARKLAGEADTQYF.

This clonotype has at least ten counts. The V call is TRBV21-1, the J call TRBJ2-1; TRBD1 was called by the table and not checked on the DNA. TRBV21-1 is classified as a pseudogene. This CDR3 has 14 amino acids. The CDR3 DNA follows: TGTGCCAGCAGTCGAGGACAATCCTACAATGAGCAGTTCTTC. This codes for CASSRGQSYNEQFF.

This chain links TRBV7-2 with TRBJ2-4; 7 nucleotides agree with TRBD2. V dropped 1 base and J dropped 5; count of bases not matched to a gene: 11. The CDR3 contains 17 residues. Germline CDR1 and CDR2: SGHTA and FQGNSA. The DNA of the CDR3 is TGTGCCAGCAGCTTAGGGGGAGGCGGGAGTTGGGAAAACATTCAGTACTTC. It translates to CASSLGGGGSWENIQYF. The complete variable domain, with remaining parts taken from reference TRBV7-2 and TRBJ2-4, reads GAGVSQSPSNKVTEKGKDVELRCDPISGHTALYWYRQSLGQGLEFLIYFQGNSAPDKSGLPSDRFSAERTGGSVSTLTIQRTQQEDSAVYLCASSLGGGGSWENIQYFGAGTRLSVL.

This clonotype came up many times. The rearrangement links TRBV10-1 to TRBJ2-1; perhaps TRBD2 as D (6 bases). Germline V lookup: CDR1 WNHNN, CDR2 SYGVQD (reference sequence). Trimming pared 5 bases from V and 7 bases from J, leaving 15 bases between. This CDR3 has 14 amino acids. CDR3 sequence (DNA): TGCGCCAGCAGTCCCCAGAGGAGGGTAAATGAGCAGTTCTTC. It yields the protein CASSPQRRVNEQFF.

The sample holds many counts of this clonotype. The rearrangement joins TRBV28 to TRBJ2-6, with D hard to call. Trimming pared 5 bases from V and 9 bases from J, leaving 2 bases between. Germline V gene data show CDR1 as MDHEN and CDR2 as SYDVKM. The CDR3 contains 10 residues. DNA of the CDR3: TGTGCCAGCAGTCTCAACGTCCTGACTTTC. Protein sequence: CASSLNVLTF.

This clonotype was picked up many times. The chain uses TRBV4-1 and TRBJ2-1; D is perhaps TRBD1 (6 bases). V gave up 2 bases and J gave up 3 bases, with 20 bases separating them. There are 18 residues in the CDR3. Germline V gene data show CDR1 as MGHRA and CDR2 as YSYEKL. CDR3 nucleotide sequence: TGCGCCAGCAGCCAATCCCGGTCGCAGGGGAGTTACTACAATGAGCAGTTCTTC. It encodes CASSQSRSQGSYYNEQFF.

The CDR3 region is CASRYAKETQYF. CDR3 DNA: TGTGCCAGCCGATATGCTAAAGAGACCCAGTACTTC. The rearrangement uses TRBV12-3 or TRBV12-4 and TRBJ2-5, with D unclear. The CDR3 sequence is 12 residues long. V gave up 8 bases and J gave up 3 bases, with 10 bases separating them.

This clonotype has ten or more counts. V usage is TRBV2 and J usage is TRBJ2-5; perhaps TRBD1 as D (6 bases). Trimming shortened V by 4 bases and J by 1 base, and 13 bases separated the two germline ends. The CDR3 runs 15 residues. The germline V gene encodes CDR1 SNHLY and CDR2 FYNNEI. DNA for the CDR3: TGTGCCAGCAGTGCGAACACGGACAGCCAAGAGACCCAGTACTTC. Its translation is CASSANTDSQETQYF.

This clonotype came up once. This could be a read error, since a much larger clone is one nucleotide away. The V and J genes are TRBV7-2 and TRBJ2-7, with D unresolved. V was shortened by 5 bases and J by 2 bases, with 10 bases between the two germline ends. CDR1 SGHTA and CDR2 FQGNSA come from the germline V gene. This CDR3 contains 13 residues. This CDR3 is CTSSPRGTYEQYF. CDR3 DNA sequence: TGTACCAGCAGCCCGCGCGGAACCTACGAGCAGTACTTC. Drawing the rest from reference TRBV7-2 and TRBJ2-7, the complete variable domain is GAGVSQSPSNKVTEKGKDVELRCDPISGHTALYWYRQSLGQGLEFLIYFQGNSAPDKSGLPSDRFSAERTGGSVSTLTIQRTQQEDSAVYLCTSSPRGTYEQYFGPGTRLTVT.

V usage is TRBV6-2 or TRBV6-3 and J usage is TRBJ2-4; D possibly corresponds to TRBD1 (6 bases). Germline loops: CDR1 MNHEY, CDR2 SVGEGT. Trimming stripped 6 bases from V and 4 bases from J, with 10 bases between. This CDR3 has 13 amino acids. The CDR3, as DNA: TGTGCCAGCAGAACCCAGGGGAAAAACATTCAGTACTTC. It yields the protein CASRTQGKNIQYF.

This clonotype was seen repeatedly, ten times or more. The V gene is TRBV10-3, the J gene TRBJ2-1; unclear D gene. The CDR3 covers 16 residues. V shed 0 bases and J shed 0 bases, with 9 bases lying between them. The germline gives CDR1 ENHRY, CDR2 SYGVKD. The DNA of the CDR3 is TGTGCCATCAGTGAGTCGGCGACGAACTCCTACAATGAGCAGTTCTTC. Its translation: CAISESATNSYNEQFF.

This clonotype was picked up a small number of times. V gene TRBV6-1 combines with J gene TRBJ2-3; D perhaps matches TRBD2 (5 bases). This CDR3 has 15 amino acids. V was trimmed by 6 bases and J by 0 bases, leaving 13 bases between them. Germline V gene data show CDR1 as MNHNS and CDR2 as SASEGT. The CDR3 region is CASSRRTQSTDTQYF. The CDR3, as DNA: TGTGCCAGCAGCCGCCGGACTCAGAGCACAGATACGCAGTATTTT.

This clonotype was detected only a few times. The gene calls are TRBV5-8 and TRBJ2-1, with TRBD1 matching over 9 bases. Germline CDR1 SGHTS, CDR2 YDEGEE. Germline trimming cut 2 bases from V and 4 bases from J; bases unmatched to any gene: 4. The CDR3 spans 15 residues. CDR3 residues: CASSFGTGRYNEQFF. CDR3 DNA sequence: TGTGCCAGCAGCTTCGGGACAGGGAGGTACAATGAGCAGTTCTTC.

This clonotype was observed a handful of times. The gene calls are TRBV27 and TRBJ2-7; 8 nucleotides align to TRBD2. The V gene's germline CDR1 is MNHEY and CDR2 SMNVEV (reference sequence). V was pared by 5 bases and J by 4 bases, with 7 bases of the junction left unmatched. The CDR3 is 14 residues long. The CDR3 reads CASSPSGRGYEQYF. DNA for the CDR3: TGTGCCAGCAGTCCCAGCGGGAGAGGGTACGAGCAGTACTTC.